Following are 14 T cell receptor beta chains from one sample sequenced in a study of cytomegalovirus exposure and HLA in healthy donors (dated by TCRdb to 2017 to 2019). The library came from the immunoSEQ multiplex PCR assay. Drawn from immuneACCESS, this table holds only the in-frame rearrangements with V and J called that TCRdb kept. Clones are partly lost; checked studies trace under half to an unresolved V gene and leave the rest unexplained. The sample records 90,000 or so clones, 95% to 98% of which are singletons. 0.78% of the sample lies in the top ten. Sequenced sample: PBMCs. The receptors were sampled from a man aged 18 to 30 in good health and CMV-seronegative.

V is TRBV11-3 and J is TRBJ2-5; TRBD1 matches at 12 bases. V trimming: 4 bases; J trimming: 5 bases; junction bases outside the gene matches: 5. The length of the CDR3 is 15 residues. Germline CDR1 is SGHNT and CDR2 is YENEEA. Here the CDR3 DNA reads TGTGCCAGCAGCTCCGGGACAGGGGGCTGGGAGACCCAGTACTTC. Amino acids: CASSSGTGGWETQYF. Using reference TRBV11-3 and TRBJ2-5 for the parts outside the CDR3, the full variable domain is EAGVVQSPRYKIIEKKQPVAFWCNPISGHNTLYWYLQNLGQGPELLIRYENEEAVDDSQLPKDRFSAERLKGVDSTLKIQPAELGDSAVYLCASSSGTGGWETQYFGPGTRLLVL.

The chain recombines TRBV30 with TRBJ2-2; TRBD2 is a possible D gene (6 bases). The germline V gene encodes CDR1 GTSNPN and CDR2 SVGIG (reference sequence). V shed 0 bases and J shed 13 bases, with 21 bases lying between them. The CDR3 has 15 residues. CDR3: CAWSVHGGGGSGLFF. The CDR3 DNA sequence: TGTGCCTGGAGTGTACATGGGGGAGGCGGATCGGGGCTGTTTTTT.

This chain uses TRBV5-1 with TRBJ2-5; 10 nucleotides line up with TRBD2. CDR1 and CDR2 from the germline V gene are SGHRS and YFSETQ. This CDR3 region has 15 residues. After removal of 4 bases from V and 4 bases from J, the junction contained 7 bases not matched to a gene. In DNA, the CDR3 is TGCGCCAGCAGCCAAAATCTAGCGGGAGTAGAGACCCAGTACTTC. Translation: CASSQNLAGVETQYF.

V and J are TRBV28 and TRBJ2-7, with 9 bases identical to TRBD2. Trimming removed 4 bases from V and 0 bases from J; junction bases left unmatched: 4. The CDR3 length is 15 residues. Germline CDR1 reads MDHEN; CDR2 reads SYDVKM. DNA of the CDR3: TGTGCCAGCAGTTCCGCAGCGGGAGGCTCCTACGAGCAGTACTTC. Protein sequence: CASSSAAGGSYEQYF. The variable domain in full, completed from reference TRBV28 and TRBJ2-7, reads DVKVTQSSRYLVKRTGEKVFLECVQDMDHENMFWYRQDPGLGLRLIYFSYDVKMKEKGDIPEGYSVSREKKERFSLILESASTNQTSMYLCASSSAAGGSYEQYFGPGTRLTVT.

The chain uses TRBV19 and TRBJ1-5; the D gene is possibly TRBD1 (5 bases). The germline V gene has CDR1 LNHDA and CDR2 SQIVND (reference sequence). The V and J ends lost 5 bases and 7 bases respectively, with 18 bases between them. The CDR3 covers 15 residues. CDR3 protein: CASSVGRQGGQPQHF. CDR3 sequence (DNA): TGTGCCAGTAGTGTGGGGCGGCAGGGTGGCCAGCCCCAGCATTTT.

V is TRBV27 and J is TRBJ2-1; D gene uncertain. CDR1 is MNHEY, CDR2 SMNVEV, per germline (reference sequence). This CDR3 comprises 15 residues. V gave up 5 bases and J gave up 7 bases, with 18 bases separating them. This CDR3 is CASSVQTQSWNEQFF. Here the CDR3 DNA reads TGTGCCAGCAGTGTCCAGACTCAAAGTTGGAATGAGCAGTTCTTC.

The genes are TRBV27 and TRBJ1-2; possibly TRBD1 for D (6 bases). Germline V CDR1 and CDR2: MNHEY, SMNVEV (reference sequence). The CDR3 consists of 17 residues. With 3 bases removed from V and 6 bases from J, the gap between germline ends came to 23 bases. CDR3 in amino acids: CASSFSNDRPVSDGYTF. The CDR3 DNA follows: TGTGCCAGCAGTTTCTCTAACGACAGGCCTGTTAGCGATGGCTACACCTTC.

The rearrangement joins TRBV19 to TRBJ2-2; D unresolved. Deletions cut 1 base from V and 4 bases from J, with 13 bases between. This CDR3 is built from 16 residues. Germline CDR1 and CDR2: LNHDA and SQIVND (reference sequence). CDR3 region: CASSIGFNSGTGELFF. In DNA form, the CDR3 reads TGTGCCAGTAGTATAGGATTTAACAGTGGCACCGGGGAGCTGTTTTTT.

Only a few counts were recorded for this clone. J is TRBJ2-7 and V is TRBV28; D possibly corresponds to TRBD1 (5 bases). The CDR3 loop spans 11 amino acids. Germline CDR1 reads MDHEN; CDR2 reads SYDVKM. V was clipped by 3 bases and J by 5 bases, with 5 bases between them. The CDR3 is CASSLDNEQYF. CDR3 coding DNA: TGTGCCAGCAGTTTGGACAACGAGCAGTACTTC.

J is TRBJ1-3 and V is TRBV7-8, with 8 nucleotides matching TRBD1. CDR3 length: 13 residues. V lost 10 bases and J lost 3; bases outside the gene matches: 5. The germline V gene has CDR1 SGHVS and CDR2 FQNEAQ. Here the CDR3 reads CATWGQVGNTIYF. The DNA for the CDR3 is TGTGCCACCTGGGGACAGGTTGGAAACACCATATATTTT.

The gene calls are TRBV11-2 and TRBJ2-7; 14 nucleotides line up with TRBD2. Per the germline V gene, CDR1 is SGHAT and CDR2 is FQNNGV. V gave up 1 base and J gave up 5 bases; unmatched junction bases: 7. The CDR3 covers 17 residues. In nucleotides, the CDR3 is TGTGCCAGCAGCTTAGGAGCGGGACTAGCGGGAGTTCACGAGCAGTACGTC. It specifies CASSLGAGLAGVHEQYV.

V and J are TRBV27 and TRBJ2-1; D perhaps matches TRBD2 (6 bases). Germline CDR1 MNHEY, CDR2 SMNVEV (reference sequence). Trimming removed 6 bases from V and 9 bases from J, with 15 bases in between. CDR3 length: 13 amino acids. The CDR3 sequence: CASSPGLGGEQFF. The CDR3, as DNA: TGTGCCAGCAGCCCCGGACTGGGGGGTGAGCAGTTCTTC.

This chain links TRBV27 with TRBJ1-1; D is ambiguous. Germline V gives CDR1 MNHEY, CDR2 SMNVEV (reference sequence). The V gene lost 6 bases and the J gene lost 1 base, with 9 bases spanning the gap. This CDR3 contains 13 residues. The chain's CDR3 is CASSYPGNTEAFF. The CDR3 DNA reads as TGTGCCAGCAGCTATCCCGGGAACACTGAAGCTTTCTTT.

The J gene is TRBJ1-2, the V gene TRBV11-2; no firm D call. The ends were cut back, 1 base at V and 2 bases at J, with 8 bases in the middle. The germline CDR1 and CDR2 sequences are SGHAT and FQNNGV. The CDR3 totals 14 residues. The DNA for the CDR3 is TGTGCCAGCAGCTTAGGAGGAAAAAACTATGGCTACACCTTC. This codes for CASSLGGKNYGYTF.